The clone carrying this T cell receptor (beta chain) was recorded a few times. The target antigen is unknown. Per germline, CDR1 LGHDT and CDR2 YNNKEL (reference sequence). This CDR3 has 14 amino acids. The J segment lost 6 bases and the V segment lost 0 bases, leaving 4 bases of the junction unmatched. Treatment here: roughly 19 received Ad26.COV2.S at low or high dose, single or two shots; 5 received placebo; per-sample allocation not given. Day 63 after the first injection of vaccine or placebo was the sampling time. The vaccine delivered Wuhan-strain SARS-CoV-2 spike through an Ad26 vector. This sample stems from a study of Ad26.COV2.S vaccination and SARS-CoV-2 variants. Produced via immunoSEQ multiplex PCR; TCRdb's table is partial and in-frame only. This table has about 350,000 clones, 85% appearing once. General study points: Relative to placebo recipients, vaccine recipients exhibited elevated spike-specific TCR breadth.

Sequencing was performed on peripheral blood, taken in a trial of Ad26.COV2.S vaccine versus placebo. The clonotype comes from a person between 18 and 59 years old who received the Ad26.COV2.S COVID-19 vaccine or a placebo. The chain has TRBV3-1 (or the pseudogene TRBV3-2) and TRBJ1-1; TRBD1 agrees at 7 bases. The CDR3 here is CASSQEQGFAEAFF. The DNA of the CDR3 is TGTGCCAGCAGCCAAGAACAGGGGTTTGCTGAAGCTTTCTTT.